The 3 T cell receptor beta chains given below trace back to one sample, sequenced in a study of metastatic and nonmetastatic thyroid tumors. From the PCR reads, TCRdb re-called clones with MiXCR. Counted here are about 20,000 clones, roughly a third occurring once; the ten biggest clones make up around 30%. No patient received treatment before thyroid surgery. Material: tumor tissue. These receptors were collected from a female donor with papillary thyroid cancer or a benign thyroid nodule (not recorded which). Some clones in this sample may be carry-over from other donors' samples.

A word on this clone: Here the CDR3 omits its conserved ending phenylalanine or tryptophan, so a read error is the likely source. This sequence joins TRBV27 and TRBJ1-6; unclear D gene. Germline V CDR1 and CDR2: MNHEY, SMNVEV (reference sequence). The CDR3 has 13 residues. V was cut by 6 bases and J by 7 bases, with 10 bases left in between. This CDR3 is CASRPLRNSPLHL. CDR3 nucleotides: TGTGCCAGCAGACCCCTAAGGAATTCACCCCTCCACCTT.

CDR3 amino acids: CATSDPVTNTGELFF. CDR3 nucleotides: TGTGCCACCAGTGACCCAGTTACGAACACCGGGGAGCTGTTTTTT. The rearrangement uses TRBV24-1 and TRBJ2-2; D gene ambiguous. The V end lost 4 bases, the J end lost 0 bases, and 8 bases lay between the germline ends. Germline CDR1 and CDR2: KGHDR and SFDVKD. This CDR3 region has 15 residues.

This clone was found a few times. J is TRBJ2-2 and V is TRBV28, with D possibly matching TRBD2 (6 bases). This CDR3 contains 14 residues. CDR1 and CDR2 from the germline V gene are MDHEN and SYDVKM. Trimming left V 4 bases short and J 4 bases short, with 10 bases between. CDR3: CASSSGTRTGELFF. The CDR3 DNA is TGTGCCAGCAGTTCCGGGACTCGCACCGGGGAGCTGTTTTTT.